Shown below are 32 T cell receptor beta chains from a single sample sequenced in a study of OX40 agonist ivuxolimab in advanced cancers. Here immunoSEQ multiplex PCR was the method, and the copy in TCRdb shows in-frame clones only, minus some. Of some 25,000 clones listed, 79% are singletons. Sequenced material: CD4+ or CD8+ T cells sorted from blood, taken in a trial of the OX40 agonist ivuxolimab. The receptors come from an adult with an advanced solid tumor such as melanoma, head and neck, liver or kidney cancer.

This clone has only one observation. The rearrangement joins TRBV27 to TRBJ2-1; D possibly corresponds to TRBD2 (6 bases). The germline V gene encodes CDR1 MNHEY and CDR2 SMNVEV (reference sequence). The CDR3 totals 16 residues. The V and J ends lost 1 base and 2 bases respectively, with 12 bases between them. Here the CDR3 reads CASSLWGDQPYNEQFF. In nucleotides, the CDR3 is TGTGCCAGCAGTTTATGGGGGGACCAACCCTACAATGAGCAGTTCTTC.

V gene TRBV6-5 combines with J gene TRBJ2-7; tentative D call: TRBD1 (6 bases). Trimming left V 7 bases short and J 6 bases short, with 10 bases between. Per the germline V gene, CDR1 is MNHEY and CDR2 is SVGAGI. The CDR3 runs to 11 residues. The CDR3 here is CASKDSLEQYF. The DNA of the CDR3 is TGTGCCAGCAAGGACAGTCTCGAGCAGTACTTC.

The CDR3 spells CASSSDLDGYTF. The CDR3 nucleotides are TGTGCCAGCAGTTCCGATCTGGATGGCTACACCTTC. This chain joins TRBV27 and TRBJ1-2; no firm D call. The CDR3 is 12 amino acids. V shed 4 bases and J shed 6 bases, with 9 bases lying between them. CDR1 is MNHEY and CDR2 is SMNVEV in the germline V gene (reference sequence).

The gene calls are TRBV6-4 and TRBJ2-7, with TRBD2 matching 8 bases. The V segment lost 3 bases and the J segment 0 bases; nucleotides outside the gene matches: 4. The CDR3 is made up of 15 amino acids. Germline V lookup: CDR1 MRHNA, CDR2 SNTAGT. DNA for the CDR3: TGTGCCAGCAGTGAGGTCGGGGGGGGCTCCTACGAGCAGTACTTC. Amino acids: CASSEVGGGSYEQYF.

This clone showed up many times. The chain recombines TRBV6-4 with TRBJ2-6; D unclear. The germline V and J ends were trimmed by 3 bases and 0 bases, with 9 bases remaining between them. Germline CDR1 is MRHNA and CDR2 is SNTAGT. The CDR3 is 16 amino acids. CDR3 region: CASSEKGVSGANVLTF. In DNA form, the CDR3 reads TGTGCCAGCAGTGAGAAGGGTGTCTCTGGGGCCAACGTCCTGACTTTC.

V is TRBV27 and J is TRBJ2-3; no clear D. The CDR3 runs 13 residues. Germline CDR1 and CDR2: MNHEY and SMNVEV (reference sequence). V lost 5 bases and J 6 bases, leaving 12 bases between the germline ends. CDR3 residues: CASSLNILDTQYF. The DNA for the CDR3 is TGTGCCAGCAGTCTGAACATACTGGATACGCAGTATTTT.

Concerning this clone: At one end, the junction sequence differs from germline, possibly due to a read error. The rearrangement joins TRBV10-3 to TRBJ1-1; D gene unclear. The CDR3 is 12 residues long. The germline V gene has CDR1 ENHRY and CDR2 SYGVKD. The CDR3 protein is CAIRELNTEAFF. The CDR3 DNA reads TGTGCCATCAGAGAGTTGAACACTGAAGCTTTCTTT.

Points on this clone: The same CDR3 also results from other DNA sequences found in this sample. This chain joins TRBV5-4 and TRBJ1-1; D uncertain. CDR3 length equals 13 residues. Germline V gene data show CDR1 as SGHNT and CDR2 as YYREEE (reference sequence). V lost 1 base, J lost 2 bases, and 6 bases lay in between. The CDR3 here is CASSLTVNTEAFF. The CDR3 DNA sequence: TGTGCCAGCAGCTTGACAGTTAACACTGAAGCTTTCTTT.

The chain recombines TRBV7-6 with TRBJ2-7; possibly TRBD2 for D (5 bases). CDR3 length equals 15 residues. The germline V gene encodes CDR1 SGHVS and CDR2 FNYEAQ. V shed 6 bases and J shed 7 bases, with 22 bases lying between them. This chain's CDR3 is CASSSLAGIQGEQYF. The CDR3 coding sequence is TGTGCCAGCAGTAGTCTTGCCGGGATTCAAGGGGAGCAGTACTTC.

This clone was seen just once. The chain joins TRBV7-9 to TRBJ1-1; D perhaps matches TRBD1 (6 bases). Trimming shortened V by 2 bases and J by 4 bases, and 14 bases separated the two germline ends. The V gene's germline CDR1 is SEHNR and CDR2 FQNEAQ (reference sequence). There are 15 residues in the CDR3. The CDR3 DNA reads as TGTGCCAGCAGCTTACTTGGGGGCGGGGTCACTGAAGCTTTCTTT. This gives the protein CASSLLGGGVTEAFF.

CDR3 in DNA: TGCAGCGCTGGAAACTTGGACAGAGACACTGAAGCTTTCTTT. Encoded protein: CSAGNLDRDTEAFF. This chain links TRBV29-1 with TRBJ1-1; D is perhaps TRBD1 (6 bases). Trimming left V 7 bases short and J 3 bases short, with 18 bases between. The germline CDR1 and CDR2 sequences are SQVTM and ANQGSEA. This CDR3 comprises 14 residues.

The CDR3 loop is CASSVNQGEAFF. For the CDR3, the DNA is TGTGCCAGCAGCGTGAACCAGGGGGAAGCTTTCTTT. The chain couples TRBV9 to TRBJ1-1; a weak D match, TRBD1 (6 bases). This CDR3 has 12 amino acids. V was trimmed by 2 bases and J by 8 bases, leaving 10 bases between them. CDR1 SGDLS and CDR2 YYNGEE come from the germline V gene.

This sequence joins TRBV5-1 and TRBJ2-2, with 8 bases matching TRBD1. V was pared by 4 bases and J by 7 bases, with 6 bases of the junction left unmatched. CDR1 and CDR2 (germline): SGHRS, YFSETQ. The CDR3 contains 14 residues. The chain's CDR3 is CASSVGQEVGELFF. In nucleotides, the CDR3 is TGCGCCAGCAGCGTGGGACAGGAGGTCGGGGAGCTGTTTTTT.

The chain carries TRBV27 and TRBJ2-7; D unclear. V lost 5 bases, J lost 3 bases, and 2 bases lay in between. Germline CDR1 is MNHEY and CDR2 is SMNVEV (reference sequence). This CDR3 is 10 amino acids long. CDR3 DNA sequence: TGTGCCAGCAGTGGCTACGAGCAGTACTTC. Amino acid sequence: CASSGYEQYF.

The V and J genes are TRBV5-8 and TRBJ1-1; tentatively, D is TRBD1 (6 bases). This CDR3 is 13 amino acids long. Trimming took 2 bases from V and 11 from J, leaving 16 bases between them. Germline CDR1 reads SGHTS; CDR2 reads YDEGEE. For the CDR3, the DNA is TGTGCCAGCAGCTTCCGGGACACCTGGGAGGCTTTCTTT. Protein sequence: CASSFRDTWEAFF. Drawing the rest from reference TRBV5-8 and TRBJ1-1, the complete variable domain is EAGVTQSPTHLIKTRGQQATLRCSPISGHTSVYWYQQALGLGLQFLLWYDEGEERNRGNFPPRFSGRQFPNYSSELNVNALELEDSALYLCASSFRDTWEAFFGQGTRLTVV.

The chain employs TRBV7-3 and TRBJ2-5; a possible D gene is TRBD2 (5 bases). CDR1 is SGHTA and CDR2 is FQGTGA in the germline V gene. The CDR3 loop spans 13 amino acids. Trimming pared 3 bases from V and 4 bases from J, leaving 9 bases between. The CDR3 nucleotides are TGTGCCAGCAGCTTCGGACTCGGAGAGACCCAGTACTTC. Translated: CASSFGLGETQYF.

This sequence joins TRBV7-2 and TRBJ1-1; D might be TRBD1 (5 bases). Germline CDR1 reads SGHTA; CDR2 reads FQGNSA. The germline V and J ends were trimmed by 5 bases and 4 bases, with 14 bases remaining between them. The CDR3 covers 14 residues. DNA for the CDR3: TGTGCCAGCAGCCTACGACAGCAAGTCACTGAAGCTTTCTTT. Encoded protein: CASSLRQQVTEAFF.

This clone was observed a handful of times. V gene TRBV11-2 combines with J gene TRBJ1-5, with 10 bases that match TRBD1. Per the germline V gene, CDR1 is SGHAT and CDR2 is FQNNGV. With 5 bases clipped from V and 7 bases from J, the junction kept 8 bases outside the gene matches. This CDR3 contains 15 residues. CDR3 coding DNA: TGTGCCAGCAGCCAAGACAGGGGGCGCACCCAGCCCCAGCATTTT. Protein product: CASSQDRGRTQPQHF.

The CDR3 reads CASSPTSGGSYEQYF. The DNA for the CDR3 is TGTGCCAGCAGCCCCACTAGCGGCGGGTCCTACGAGCAGTACTTC. The chain employs TRBV5-6 and TRBJ2-7; 8 nucleotides match TRBD2. This CDR3 comprises 15 residues. Germline CDR1 reads SGHDT; CDR2 reads YYEEEE. V shed 4 bases and J 1 base; nucleotides not matched to a gene: 7.

The chain couples TRBV14 to TRBJ2-7; 10 bases are shared with TRBD2. Germline CDR1 reads SGHDN; CDR2 reads FVKESK. V lost 2 bases, J lost 2 bases, and 3 bases stayed unmatched. The CDR3 sequence is 15 residues long. The CDR3 region is CASSQIAGGTYEQYF. In nucleotides, the CDR3 is TGTGCCAGCAGCCAAATAGCGGGAGGAACCTACGAGCAGTACTTC.

This chain connects TRBV19 to TRBJ1-6, with no clear D. Germline values: CDR1 LNHDA, CDR2 SQIVND (reference sequence). This CDR3 comprises 13 residues. Trimming cost V 6 bases and J 10 bases, with 13 bases left between them. The DNA for the CDR3 is TGTGCCAGTAGCGACGGCGTTAGCTCACCCCTCCACTTT. It codes for CASSDGVSSPLHF. Looking up the rest from reference TRBV19 and TRBJ1-6 gives the full variable domain: DGGITQSPKYLFRKEGQNVTLSCEQNLNHDAMYWYRQDPGQGLRLIYYSQIVNDFQKGDIAEGYSVSREKKESFPLTVTSAQKNPTAFYLCASSDGVSSPLHFGNGTRLTVT.

CDR3 nucleotide sequence: TGTGCCAGCAGCGAAACTGTTACCACTGAAGCTTTCTTT. Translated: CASSETVTTEAFF. This chain uses TRBV2 with TRBJ1-1; D gene unclear. V was cut by 6 bases and J by 4 bases, with 12 bases left in between. The germline V gene has CDR1 SNHLY and CDR2 FYNNEI. The CDR3 runs 13 residues.

The chain employs TRBV2 and TRBJ2-3, with 13 bases matching TRBD2. Germline values: CDR1 SNHLY, CDR2 FYNNEI. The CDR3 extends over 14 amino acids. J gave up 3 bases and V 8 bases, and 2 bases lay outside the gene matches. CDR3 region: CASSGLAGTDTQYF. The DNA of the CDR3 is TGTGCCAGCTCGGGACTAGCGGGGACAGATACGCAGTATTTT.

The gene calls are TRBV28 and TRBJ2-5, with no clear D. Per the germline V gene, CDR1 is MDHEN and CDR2 is SYDVKM. Trimming removed 5 bases at V and 5 bases at J, with 6 bases between. This CDR3 has 11 residues. CDR3 sequence: CASSTVETQYF. CDR3 coding DNA: TGTGCCAGCAGTACCGTGGAGACCCAGTACTTC. Full variable domain (rest looked up from reference TRBV28 and TRBJ2-5): DVKVTQSSRYLVKRTGEKVFLECVQDMDHENMFWYRQDPGLGLRLIYFSYDVKMKEKGDIPEGYSVSREKKERFSLILESASTNQTSMYLCASSTVETQYFGPGTRLLVL.

The rearrangement uses TRBV7-9 and TRBJ1-4; D gene uncertain. Trimming cost V 5 bases and J 6 bases, with 13 bases left between them. Germline-derived CDR1 and CDR2 are SEHNR and FQNEAQ (reference sequence). The CDR3 consists of 14 residues. The CDR3 here is CASSPPDGDEKLFF. In DNA, the CDR3 is TGTGCCAGCAGCCCGCCCGATGGAGATGAAAAACTGTTTTTT.

The chain carries TRBV4-1 and TRBJ2-5, with 10 nucleotides matching TRBD1. This CDR3 contains 19 residues. Germline CDR1 MGHRA, CDR2 YSYEKL. V trimming: 1 base; J trimming: 5 bases; junction bases outside the gene matches: 16. In nucleotides, the CDR3 is TGCGCCAGCAGCCAAGGGGCTCGTTGGGACAGGGGTCCCCCGGAGACCCAGTACTTC. As protein: CASSQGARWDRGPPETQYF.

V gene TRBV9 combines with J gene TRBJ2-5, with 7 bases that match TRBD2. The CDR3 is 15 residues long. J gave up 2 bases and V 3 bases, and 7 bases lay outside the gene matches. Germline CDR1 SGDLS, CDR2 YYNGEE. The CDR3 nucleotides are TGTGCCAGCAGCGCTGAGGGAGGGAGGCAAGAGACCCAGTACTTC. Protein sequence: CASSAEGGRQETQYF.

The chain links TRBV20-1 to TRBJ2-1; D possibly uses TRBD1 or TRBD2 (5 bases each). CDR1 is DFQATT, CDR2 SNEGSKA, per germline (reference sequence). Trimming left V 5 bases short and J 6 bases short, with 8 bases between. The CDR3 runs 11 residues. In DNA form, the CDR3 reads TGCAGTGCTCGGGGCGGCAATGAGCAGTTCTTC. Amino acid sequence: CSARGGNEQFF.

V is TRBV28 and J is TRBJ1-1, with D unclear. In germline, CDR1 is MDHEN, CDR2 SYDVKM. The CDR3 length is 13 residues. V dropped 5 bases and J dropped 12 bases, with 19 bases sitting between them. The CDR3 loop is CASSLGSGLPTFF. CDR3 DNA sequence: TGTGCCAGCAGTCTAGGGAGCGGGCTCCCCACTTTCTTT.

By frequency in the sample, this clone is medium-sized. The chain is built from TRBV27 and TRBJ1-2; maybe TRBD1 (5 bases). The V end lost 0 bases, the J end lost 5 bases, and 10 bases lay between the germline ends. Germline V gene sequence: CDR1 MNHEY, CDR2 SMNVEV (reference sequence). CDR3 length: 14 residues. The DNA of the CDR3 is TGTGCCAGCAGTTTATCAACAGGCGTATATGGCTACACCTTC. This translates into CASSLSTGVYGYTF.

This clone was seen only a few times. Additional DNA sequences in this sample encode the identical CDR3. V and J are TRBV27 and TRBJ2-3; 15 nucleotides agree with TRBD2. Germline CDR1 and CDR2: MNHEY and SMNVEV (reference sequence). J was trimmed by 4 bases and V by 5 bases; bases with no gene match: 13. The CDR3 has 19 residues. CDR3 region: CASSLMGLAGGGVSDTQYF. CDR3 bases: TGTGCCAGCAGTCTAATGGGACTAGCGGGAGGTGGGGTCTCAGATACGCAGTATTTT.

The chain employs TRBV27 and TRBJ1-5; unclear D gene. The CDR3 loop spans 13 amino acids. Germline V gives CDR1 MNHEY, CDR2 SMNVEV (reference sequence). V was shortened by 2 bases and J by 1 base, with 3 bases between the two germline ends. CDR3 sequence: CASSLRSNQPQHF. The CDR3 coding sequence is TGTGCCAGCAGTTTACGAAGCAATCAGCCCCAGCATTTT.